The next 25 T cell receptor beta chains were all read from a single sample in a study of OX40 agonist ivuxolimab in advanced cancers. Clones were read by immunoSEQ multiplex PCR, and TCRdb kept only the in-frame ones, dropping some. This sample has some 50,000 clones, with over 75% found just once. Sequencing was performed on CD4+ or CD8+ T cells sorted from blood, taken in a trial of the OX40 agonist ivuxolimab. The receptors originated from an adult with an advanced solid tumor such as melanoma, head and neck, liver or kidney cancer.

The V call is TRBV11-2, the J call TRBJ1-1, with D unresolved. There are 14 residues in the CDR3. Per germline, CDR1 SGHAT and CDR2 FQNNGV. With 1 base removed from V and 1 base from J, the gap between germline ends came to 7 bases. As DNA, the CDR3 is TGTGCCAGCAGCTTAGCGGGTAGGAACACTGAAGCTTTCTTT. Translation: CASSLAGRNTEAFF. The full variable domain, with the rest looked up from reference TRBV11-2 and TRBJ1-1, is EAGVAQSPRYKIIEKRQSVAFWCNPISGHATLYWYQQILGQGPKLLIQFQNNGVVDDSQLPKDRFSAERLKGVDSTLKIQPAKLEDSAVYLCASSLAGRNTEAFFGQGTRLTVV.

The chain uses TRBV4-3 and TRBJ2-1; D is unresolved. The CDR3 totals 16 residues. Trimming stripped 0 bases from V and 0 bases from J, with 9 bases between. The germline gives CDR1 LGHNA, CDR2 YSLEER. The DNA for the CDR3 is TGCGCCAGCAGCCAAGATTGGACGGGCTCCTACAATGAGCAGTTCTTC. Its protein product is CASSQDWTGSYNEQFF.

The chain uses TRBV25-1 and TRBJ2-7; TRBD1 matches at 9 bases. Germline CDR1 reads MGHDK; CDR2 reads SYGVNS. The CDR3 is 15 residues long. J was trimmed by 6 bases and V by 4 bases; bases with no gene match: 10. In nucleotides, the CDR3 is TGTGCCAGCAGTGTACCCCGACGGACAGGGGTCGAGCAGTACTTC. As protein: CASSVPRRTGVEQYF.

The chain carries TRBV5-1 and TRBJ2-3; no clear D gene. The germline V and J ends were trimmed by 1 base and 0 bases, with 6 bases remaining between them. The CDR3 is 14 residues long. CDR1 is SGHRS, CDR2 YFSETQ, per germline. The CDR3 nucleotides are TGCGCCAGCAGCTTGCCTGGGAGCACAGATACGCAGTATTTT. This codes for CASSLPGSTDTQYF.

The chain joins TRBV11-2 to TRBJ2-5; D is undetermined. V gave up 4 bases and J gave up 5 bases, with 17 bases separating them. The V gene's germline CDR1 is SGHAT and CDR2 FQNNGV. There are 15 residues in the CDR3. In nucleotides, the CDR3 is TGTGCCAGCAGCTCCACCCAAGGGCCCGAGGAGACCCAGTACTTC. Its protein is CASSSTQGPEETQYF.

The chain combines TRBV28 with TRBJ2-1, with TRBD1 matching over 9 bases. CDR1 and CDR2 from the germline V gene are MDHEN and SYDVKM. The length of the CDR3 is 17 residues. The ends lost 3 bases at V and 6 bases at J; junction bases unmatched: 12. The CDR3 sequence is CASSFKPSTGGRNEQFF. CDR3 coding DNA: TGTGCCAGCAGTTTCAAACCTTCAACAGGGGGCCGCAATGAGCAGTTCTTC.

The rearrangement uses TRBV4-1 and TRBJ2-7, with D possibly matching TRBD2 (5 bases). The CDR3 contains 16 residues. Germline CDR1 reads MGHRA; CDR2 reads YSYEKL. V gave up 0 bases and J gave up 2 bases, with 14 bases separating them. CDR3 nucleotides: TGCGCCAGCAGCCAAGATCCCGGGATTAGGGCCTACGAGCAGTACTTC. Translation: CASSQDPGIRAYEQYF.

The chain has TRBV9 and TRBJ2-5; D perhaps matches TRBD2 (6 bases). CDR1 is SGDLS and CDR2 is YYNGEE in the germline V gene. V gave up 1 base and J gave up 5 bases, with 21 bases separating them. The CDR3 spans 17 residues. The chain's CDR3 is CASSVNWLSAGPETQYF. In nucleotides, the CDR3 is TGTGCCAGCAGCGTAAATTGGCTGAGTGCGGGGCCTGAGACCCAGTACTTC.

The CDR3 loop reads CASSLASGLGAQETQYF. In nucleotides, the CDR3 is TGTGCCAGCAGCTTGGCGAGCGGACTAGGGGCGCAAGAGACCCAGTACTTC. This chain joins TRBV5-6 and TRBJ2-5, with 7 bases lining up with TRBD2. The CDR3 is 17 amino acids. The V segment lost 0 bases and the J segment 2 bases; nucleotides outside the gene matches: 10. Germline-derived CDR1 and CDR2 are SGHDT and YYEEEE.

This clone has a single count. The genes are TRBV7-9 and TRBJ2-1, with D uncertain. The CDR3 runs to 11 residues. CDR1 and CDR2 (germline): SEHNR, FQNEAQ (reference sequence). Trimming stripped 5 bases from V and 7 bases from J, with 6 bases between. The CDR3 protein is CASSLTNEQFF. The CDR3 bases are TGTGCCAGCAGCCTTACAAATGAGCAGTTCTTC.

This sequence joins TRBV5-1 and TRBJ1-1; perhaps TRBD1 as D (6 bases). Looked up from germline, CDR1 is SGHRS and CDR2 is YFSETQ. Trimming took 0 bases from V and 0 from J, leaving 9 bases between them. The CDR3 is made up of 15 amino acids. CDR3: CASSLAGVLNTEAFF. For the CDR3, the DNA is TGCGCCAGCAGCTTGGCAGGGGTGCTGAACACTGAAGCTTTCTTT.

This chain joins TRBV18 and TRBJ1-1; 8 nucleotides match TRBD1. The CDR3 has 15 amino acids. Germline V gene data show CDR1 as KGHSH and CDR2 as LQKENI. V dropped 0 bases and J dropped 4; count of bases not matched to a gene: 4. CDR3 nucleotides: TGTGCCAGCTCACCACCGGGAACAGGGGGCACTGAAGCTTTCTTT. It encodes CASSPPGTGGTEAFF.

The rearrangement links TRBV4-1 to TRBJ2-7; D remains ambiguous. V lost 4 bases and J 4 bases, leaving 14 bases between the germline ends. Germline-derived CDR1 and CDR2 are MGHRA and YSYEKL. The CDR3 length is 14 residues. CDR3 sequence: CASSPSKGTYEQYF. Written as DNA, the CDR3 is TGCGCCAGCAGCCCTTCTAAGGGTACGTACGAGCAGTACTTC.

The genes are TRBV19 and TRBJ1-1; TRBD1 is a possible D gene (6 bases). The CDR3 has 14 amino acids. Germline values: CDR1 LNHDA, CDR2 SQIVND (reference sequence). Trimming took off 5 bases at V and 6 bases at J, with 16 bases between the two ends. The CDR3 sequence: CASSPWTRGPEAFF. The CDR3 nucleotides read TGTGCCAGTAGTCCCTGGACCCGGGGGCCTGAAGCTTTCTTT.

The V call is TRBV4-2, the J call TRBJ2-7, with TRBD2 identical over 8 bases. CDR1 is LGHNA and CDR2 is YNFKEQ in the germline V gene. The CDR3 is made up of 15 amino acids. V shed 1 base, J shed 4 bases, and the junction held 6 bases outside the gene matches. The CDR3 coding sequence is TGTGCCAGCAGCCAAGCTCAAAGCGGGGGATACGAGCAGTACTTC. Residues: CASSQAQSGGYEQYF.

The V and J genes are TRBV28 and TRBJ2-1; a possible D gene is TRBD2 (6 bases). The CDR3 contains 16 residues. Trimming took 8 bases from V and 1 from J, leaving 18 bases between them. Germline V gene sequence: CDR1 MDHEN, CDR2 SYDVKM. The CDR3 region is CASHGPRDWSYNEQFF. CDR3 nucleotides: TGTGCCAGCCACGGACCCCGGGACTGGTCCTACAATGAGCAGTTCTTC.

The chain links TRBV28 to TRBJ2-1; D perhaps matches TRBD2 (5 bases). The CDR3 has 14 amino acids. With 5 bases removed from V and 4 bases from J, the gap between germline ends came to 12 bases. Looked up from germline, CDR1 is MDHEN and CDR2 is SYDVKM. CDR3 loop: CASSPRTDYNEQFF. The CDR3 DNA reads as TGTGCCAGCAGTCCCCGGACTGATTACAATGAGCAGTTCTTC.

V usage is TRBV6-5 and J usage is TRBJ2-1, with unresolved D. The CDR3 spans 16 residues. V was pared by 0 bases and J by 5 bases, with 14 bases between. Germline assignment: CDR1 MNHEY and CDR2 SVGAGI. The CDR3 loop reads CASSYSVGPVHNEQFF. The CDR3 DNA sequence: TGTGCCAGCAGTTACTCGGTCGGACCCGTCCACAATGAGCAGTTCTTC.

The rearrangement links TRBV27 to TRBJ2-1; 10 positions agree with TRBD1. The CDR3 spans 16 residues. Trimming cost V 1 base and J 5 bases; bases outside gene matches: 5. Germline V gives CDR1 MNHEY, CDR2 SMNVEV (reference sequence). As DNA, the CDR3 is TGTGCCAGCAGTTTATTCCGACAGGGGGCAGACAATGAGCAGTTCTTC. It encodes CASSLFRQGADNEQFF.

The CDR3, as DNA: TGTGCCAGCAGTTCTACGGGAGGGGCAGATACGCAGTATTTT. It translates to CASSSTGGADTQYF. The J gene is TRBJ2-3, the V gene TRBV6-4; TRBD2 agrees at 8 bases. The germline gives CDR1 MRHNA, CDR2 SNTAGT. After removal of 5 bases from V and 4 bases from J, the junction contained 5 bases not matched to a gene. The length of the CDR3 is 14 residues.

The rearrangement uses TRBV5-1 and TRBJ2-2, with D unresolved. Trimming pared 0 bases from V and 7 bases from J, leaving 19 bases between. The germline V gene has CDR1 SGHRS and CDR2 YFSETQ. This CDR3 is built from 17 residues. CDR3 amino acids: CASSLEAAKPFNGELFF. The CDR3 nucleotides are TGCGCCAGCAGCTTGGAGGCGGCAAAACCTTTCAACGGGGAGCTGTTTTTT. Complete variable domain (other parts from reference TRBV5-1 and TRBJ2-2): KAGVTQTPRYLIKTRGQQVTLSCSPISGHRSVSWYQQTPGQGLQFLFEYFSETQRNKGNFPGRFSGRQFSNSRSEMNVSTLELGDSALYLCASSLEAAKPFNGELFFGEGSRLTVL.

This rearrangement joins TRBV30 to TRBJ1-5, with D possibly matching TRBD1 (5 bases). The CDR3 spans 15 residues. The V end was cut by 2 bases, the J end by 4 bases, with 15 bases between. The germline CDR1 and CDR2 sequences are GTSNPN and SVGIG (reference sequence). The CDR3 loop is CAWSTPGTENQPQHF. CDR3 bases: TGTGCCTGGAGTACCCCCGGGACCGAGAATCAGCCCCAGCATTTT.

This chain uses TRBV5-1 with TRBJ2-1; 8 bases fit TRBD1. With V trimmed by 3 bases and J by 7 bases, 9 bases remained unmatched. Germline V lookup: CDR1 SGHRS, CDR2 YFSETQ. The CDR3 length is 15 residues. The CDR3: CASSYGTGLSNEQFF. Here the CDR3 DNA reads TGCGCCAGCAGCTATGGGACAGGCCTTAGTAATGAGCAGTTCTTC. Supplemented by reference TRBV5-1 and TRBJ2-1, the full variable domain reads KAGVTQTPRYLIKTRGQQVTLSCSPISGHRSVSWYQQTPGQGLQFLFEYFSETQRNKGNFPGRFSGRQFSNSRSEMNVSTLELGDSALYLCASSYGTGLSNEQFFGPGTRLTVL.

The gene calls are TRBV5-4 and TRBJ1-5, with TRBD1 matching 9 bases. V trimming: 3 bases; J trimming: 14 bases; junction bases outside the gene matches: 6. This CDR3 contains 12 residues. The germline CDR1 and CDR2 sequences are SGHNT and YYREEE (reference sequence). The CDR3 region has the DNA TGTGCCAGCAGCTACCCGGGACAGGGAGAGCATTTT. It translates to CASSYPGQGEHF.

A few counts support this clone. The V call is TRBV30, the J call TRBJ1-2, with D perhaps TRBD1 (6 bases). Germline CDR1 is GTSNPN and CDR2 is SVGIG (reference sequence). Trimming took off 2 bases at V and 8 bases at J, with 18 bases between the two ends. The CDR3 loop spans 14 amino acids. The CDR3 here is CAWSPRGAGRGYTF. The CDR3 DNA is TGTGCCTGGAGTCCTAGGGGGGCGGGGCGAGGCTACACCTTC.